This T cell receptor beta chain is from a study of blood T cells in healthy people across ages. For this clonotype: Its matching antigen is unknown.

The authors ran a second PCR of about 6 to 12 cycles using a sample-barcoded 5' primer and a J-beta primer mix. Each cDNA molecule received a tag from a template-switch adaptor that had 12 random nucleotides. TCRdb re-called the 5' RACE reads with MiXCR, one entry per CDR3 protein. This sample yields about 2 million distinct CDR3 sequences, of which about 49% are seen a single time; 2.1% belongs to the top ten. Study-wide findings and caveats: As age increased, TCR beta diversity per million T cells fell in a roughly linear fashion. Diversity figures based on one million T cells were deemed too low.

Germline V gene sequence: CDR1 LGHNA, CDR2 YNFKEQ. Trimming removed 1 base from V and 2 bases from J; junction bases left unmatched: 8. The CDR3 sequence is 17 residues long. The chain links TRBV4-2 to TRBJ2-3; 8 positions agree with TRBD2. Sample: blood. This TCR came from a woman aged 40 to 55 in good health. The CDR3, as DNA: TGTGCCAGCAGCCAAGCGGGGGGGCCTTTTAACACAGATACGCAGTATTTT. As protein: CASSQAGGPFNTDTQYF.